Described below is a single T cell receptor beta chain sequence and its context. Its antigen is unidentified. A read error is likely here: a far larger clone is one base away. This sample is part of a study of regulatory T cells in long-lasting Graves disease. Study conclusions and caveats: Persistent patients shared more public clonotypes (2,741) than newly diagnosed patients (about 1,000). Accuracy might have suffered from few samples.

Time point here: newly diagnosed GD, antithyroid drugs for less than 3 months. Researchers made the TCR library from RNA that was extracted from PBMCs. Patient provenance is recorded as an endocrinology department in Xi'an, China. Arm-PCR of CDR3 regions with iRepertoire HTBI primers generated TCR beta libraries. TCRdb used MiXCR to reprocess the multiplex PCR reads, holding one entry per CDR3 protein. The table lists approximately 250,000 distinct CDR3 sequences, about 18% of them singletons. This TCR came from a female donor with Graves disease. This specimen consisted of peripheral blood mononuclear cells (PBMCs), obtained at new diagnosis, from a patient treated with antithyroid drugs.

The CDR3 DNA is TGTGCCAGCGGTGGACAGGGTTTCACTAATGAAAAACTGTTTTTT. It encodes CASGGQGFTNEKLFF. The genes are TRBV12-3 or TRBV12-4 and TRBJ1-4; 8 bases are a match to TRBD1. There are 15 residues in the CDR3. V was clipped by 8 bases and J by 2 bases; unmatched bases: 7.